This TCR beta chain is from a study of siplizumab effects on memory and regulatory T cells. The CDR3 is 13 residues long. CDR1 is SGHTA and CDR2 is FQGNSA in the germline V gene. With 7 bases removed from V and 4 bases from J, the gap between germline ends came to 11 bases. Notes on this clone: The antigen is unknown.

TCRdb keeps only in-frame clones here, not all; method: immunoSEQ multiplex PCR. Of 62,000 or so clones in the sample, over 80% were seen once. General observations from the study: The diversity of naive T cells seemed greater than that of memory cells, and their alloresponse contribution seemed major.

Sequenced input: memory CD4+ T cells sorted from blood. This receptor was identified in a human donor in good health. V usage is TRBV7-2 and J usage is TRBJ1-5; TRBD1 might be the D (5 bases). The CDR3 DNA is TGTGCCAGCAAACGACAGATGAATCAGCCCCAGCATTTT. This codes for CASKRQMNQPQHF.